Sequencing of this TCR beta chain was carried out in a study of T cell responses to AZD1222 COVID-19 vaccine (TCRdb year 2021). For the study in its entirety: TCR sequencing was performed for approximately 240 trial participants, of whom around 200 were given two doses of AZD1222 and roughly 25 were given two doses of MenACWY control vaccine. Trial participants were enrolled into age subgroups of 18-55, 56-69 and 70-plus years, which contained about 150, 27 and 61 TCR-sequenced participants, respectively. Here is what the overall study found, with its caveats: Conclusions about previously exposed vaccinees are limited, since just six AZD1222 recipients were seropositive for SARS-CoV-2 at baseline. Epitopes outside the regions mutated in the B.1.351 and B.1.1.7 variants were reportedly recognized by nearly half of the unique spike-specific TCRs. The vaccine-associated CD4 TCRs covered the entire spike protein, and the dominant responses fell in regions 160-218 and 743-854. Because no day 14 peak-response samples were available, the repertoires could be characterized only after the peak T cell response. Spike-specific TCR breadth and depth rose significantly after two AZD1222 doses compared with day 0 and with MenACWY recipients. Participants were mostly white British, with more females than males. The authors suggested clonal diversity may have been underestimated. In the small 56-69-year group, the increase in depth fell short of significance, most likely because of low power.

Read against the paper, the sample's time point label means: about 28 days (+/-7) after the second vaccine dose. Because spike-specific TCR depth and breadth did not differ between the two schedules, AZD1222 recipients who got a second dose at roughly 4 weeks were pooled with those who got a second dose at roughly 12 weeks. Vaccinee samples came from UK trials COV001 and COV002, including a single-blind randomized controlled phase 2/3 trial of AZD1222 (ChAdOx1 nCoV-19) in healthy adults. For TCRbeta chain sequencing, PBMC samples were collected from trial participants at day 0 and at day 28 after the second dose. The CDR3 contains 13 residues, cysteine and phenylalanine counted. The entry retains the CDR3 DNA only, 39 bases that are in frame from base 1. At the junction V is shortened by 4 bases and J by 7 bases, with 12 bases in between. The germline V gene encodes CDR1 SGDLS and CDR2 YYNGEE. Note on this clone: What this receptor recognizes is not known. There are no base qualities to consult, and no much larger clone falls within one base.

The CDR3 regions of human TCRbeta chains were analyzed by immunosequencing. Under the source paper's analysis protocol: TCRs in the repertoires were compared against a reference library of SARS-CoV-2-specific TCRs that had been generated with the MIRA antigen-specificity platform. Breadth meant the fraction of unique TCRs that were SARS-CoV-2-associated, whereas depth meant the fraction of total T cells that were SARS-CoV-2-associated. Using the MIRA data, every spike-specific TCR was mapped to the spike region that the TCR reacted to and assigned to either a CD4 or a CD8 class. Log10-transformed breadth and depth values were compared by one-way ANOVA with Sidak's multiple comparisons tests. TCRdb mirrors the immuneACCESS table, restricted to in-frame sequences. Some clones are absent from its copies; in checked studies, under half trace to an unresolved V gene, and the reason for the others is unknown. From that table come the V and J calls and clone size; the DNA was used to work out D and trimming. Present in this sample are approximately 69,000 clones, roughly 85% of which were seen just once. The top ten clones comprise about 23% of the sample.

This material consisted of peripheral blood, taken 28 days after the second AZD1222 dose. The TCR sequence derives from an adult who received the AZD1222 COVID-19 vaccine. The chain joins TRBV9 to TRBJ2-4; the D gene identity is not certain. The nucleotide sequence reads as follows: TGTGCCAGCAGCCCAAGCGACGGCAACATTCAGTACTTC. This translates into CASSPSDGNIQYF.